Below, 29 T cell receptor beta chains from the same sample are listed, as sequenced in a study of spatial heterogeneity in lung cancer. This sample's time point: sample taken at primary tumor resection. Sequencing of whole RNA from tumor, nontumor lung or frozen PBMC involved no sorting. TCRdb reprocessed the 5' RACE reads with MiXCR, giving one entry per CDR3 protein. Of over 25,000 distinct CDR3 sequences listed, about 8.1% are singletons. The sample was PBMCs, taken at surgery. The receptors shown here come from a female donor with early-stage non-small cell lung cancer.

In this sample, this clonotype turned up a few times. The chain joins TRBV5-1 to TRBJ1-3, with D maybe TRBD1 (5 bases). Germline V gene lookup returns CDR1 SGHRS and CDR2 YFSETQ. The germline V and J ends were trimmed by 6 bases and 1 base, with 11 bases remaining between them. CDR3 length: 14 residues. The CDR3 spells CASTSGGSGNTIYF. CDR3 nucleotide sequence: TGCGCCAGCACGAGCGGGGGGTCTGGAAACACCATATATTTT.

This clonotype was observed a handful of times. The rearrangement joins TRBV5-8 to TRBJ2-3; 8 bases agree with TRBD1. The CDR3 is 11 amino acids. Germline-derived CDR1 and CDR2 are SGHTS and YDEGEE. The V gene end was trimmed by 4 bases and the J gene end by 11 bases; junction bases not matched to a gene: 3. The CDR3 loop is CASSDRGWQYF. The CDR3 nucleotides are TGTGCCAGCAGCGACAGGGGCTGGCAGTATTTT.

This clonotype was counted ten times or more. The chain has TRBV20-1 and TRBJ2-3, with TRBD1 identical over 7 bases. J gave up 1 base and V 6 bases, and 10 bases lay outside the gene matches. Germline V gene data show CDR1 as DFQATT and CDR2 as SNEGSKA (reference sequence). The CDR3 runs 15 residues. The DNA for the CDR3 is TGCAGTGCCTCCCCCCGACAGGGTGGCACAGATACGCAGTATTTT. As protein: CSASPRQGGTDTQYF.

There are many counts of this clonotype. This chain joins TRBV20-1 and TRBJ2-3; 7 nucleotides agree with TRBD2. The CDR3 is made up of 13 amino acids. The germline CDR1 and CDR2 sequences are DFQATT and SNEGSKA (reference sequence). The junction had 5 bases not matched to a gene; V was cut back by 8 bases and J by 0 bases. The CDR3, as DNA: TGCAGTACTTATAGCGGGAGCACAGATACGCAGTATTTT. Translating it yields CSTYSGSTDTQYF.

This clonotype is medium-sized in the sample. The chain is built from TRBV2 and TRBJ2-7; D remains ambiguous. Trimming shortened V by 4 bases and J by 7 bases, and 17 bases separated the two germline ends. Germline-derived CDR1 and CDR2 are SNHLY and FYNNEI. This CDR3 is built from 14 residues. Here the CDR3 reads CASSVFGRAGEQYF. CDR3 nucleotides: TGTGCCAGCAGTGTTTTCGGGCGAGCTGGAGAGCAGTACTTC. The entire variable domain, with the rest obtained from reference TRBV2 and TRBJ2-7, is as follows: EPEVTQTPSHQVTQMGQEVILRCVPISNHLYFYWYRQILGQKVEFLVSFYNNEISEKSEIFDDQFSVERPDGSNFTLKIRSTKLEDSAMYFCASSVFGRAGEQYFGPGTRLTVT.

This clonotype was observed a few times. This chain uses TRBV6-5 with TRBJ1-1; the D gene is possibly TRBD1 (5 bases). CDR1 and CDR2 from the germline V gene are MNHEY and SVGAGI. V was clipped by 7 bases and J by 5 bases, with 20 bases between them. This CDR3 comprises 15 residues. DNA for the CDR3: TGTGCCAGCACCAAAGAGAAAGGGGACGCGACTGAAGCTTTCTTT. This translates into CASTKEKGDATEAFF.

In this sample, this clonotype turned up a few times. The rearrangement links TRBV2 to TRBJ2-5; TRBD2 matches at 10 bases. The J segment lost 5 bases and the V segment lost 7 bases, leaving 7 bases of the junction unmatched. The CDR3 contains 14 residues. CDR1 is SNHLY and CDR2 is FYNNEI in the germline V gene. In DNA, the CDR3 is TGTGCCAGCAAAGAGCGGGAGGGCCTGGAGACCCAGTACTTC. It yields the protein CASKEREGLETQYF.

The sample holds a few counts of this clonotype. V gene TRBV7-9 combines with J gene TRBJ2-6; D could derive from TRBD1 or TRBD2 (5 bases each). V gave up 5 bases and J gave up 3 bases, with 11 bases separating them. Per germline, CDR1 SEHNR and CDR2 FQNEAQ (reference sequence). This CDR3 comprises 15 residues. The CDR3 DNA is TGTGCCAGCAGCCCAGGGAGTAGTGGGGCCAACGTCCTGACTTTC. Protein sequence: CASSPGSSGANVLTF.

At least ten counts were recorded for this clonotype. The V and J genes are TRBV2 and TRBJ1-5; D is possibly TRBD1 (6 bases). Germline lookup yields CDR1 SNHLY and CDR2 FYNNEI. CDR3 length: 14 amino acids. The germline V and J ends were trimmed by 7 bases and 2 bases, with 12 bases remaining between them. The CDR3 loop is CASTDRQGNQPQHF. CDR3 coding DNA: TGTGCCAGCACCGACCGACAGGGCAATCAGCCCCAGCATTTT. Full variable domain (missing parts from reference TRBV2 and TRBJ1-5): EPEVTQTPSHQVTQMGQEVILRCVPISNHLYFYWYRQILGQKVEFLVSFYNNEISEKSEIFDDQFSVERPDGSNFTLKIRSTKLEDSAMYFCASTDRQGNQPQHFGDGTRLSIL.

This clonotype came up a few times. J is TRBJ2-3 and V is TRBV20-1; possible D gene TRBD2, 6 bases. Germline V gene lookup returns CDR1 DFQATT and CDR2 SNEGSKA (reference sequence). Trimming took 5 bases from V and 0 from J, leaving 12 bases between them. The CDR3 contains 14 residues. CDR3 in DNA: TGCAGTGCTCACGATAGCGGCAGCACAGATACGCAGTATTTT. It translates to CSAHDSGSTDTQYF.

The CDR3 DNA reads as TGCAGTGCAGTCCTGGCGGGAGCGATCGAGACCCAGTACTTC. As protein: CSAVLAGAIETQYF. This sequence joins TRBV20-1 and TRBJ2-5, with 7 bases aligning to TRBD2. The length of the CDR3 is 14 residues. Germline CDR1 reads DFQATT; CDR2 reads SNEGSKA (reference sequence). With V trimmed by 6 bases and J by 5 bases, 12 bases remained unmatched.

This clonotype was observed at least ten times. The gene calls are TRBV7-3 and TRBJ1-3; D is possibly TRBD1 (5 bases). The length of the CDR3 is 14 residues. Trimming removed 5 bases at V and 3 bases at J, with 11 bases between. The germline V gene has CDR1 SGHTA and CDR2 FQGTGA. The CDR3 bases are TGTGCCAGCAGCCCCGGGACGGATGGAAACACCATATATTTT. It is translated as CASSPGTDGNTIYF.

J is TRBJ1-6 and V is TRBV4-2, with TRBD1 as a possible D gene (6 bases). The CDR3 spans 15 residues. Germline V gene sequence: CDR1 LGHNA, CDR2 YNFKEQ. V dropped 0 bases and J dropped 10 bases, with 13 bases sitting between them. The CDR3 nucleotides read TGTGCCAGCAGCCAAGACTCAGGGGAGGGATCACCCCTCCACTTT. Amino acid sequence: CASSQDSGEGSPLHF.

In its sample, this clonotype was seen many times. The rearrangement uses TRBV2 and TRBJ2-7; TRBD1 or TRBD2 may be the D gene (5 bases each). The CDR3 runs 14 residues. CDR1 is SNHLY, CDR2 FYNNEI, per germline. V dropped 1 base and J dropped 7 bases, with 14 bases sitting between them. CDR3 sequence: CASSEGTGPREQYF. CDR3 DNA: TGTGCCAGCAGTGAAGGAACGGGACCACGGGAGCAGTACTTC.

This clonotype showed up many times. The DNA for the CDR3 is TGTGCCACCAGTGGTCGGACAGGGGTAGAGACCCAGTACTTC. This sequence encodes CATSGRTGVETQYF. This rearrangement joins TRBV24-1 to TRBJ2-5, with 9 bases aligning to TRBD1. CDR1 is KGHDR, CDR2 SFDVKD, per germline. This CDR3 is 14 amino acids long. Losses at the gene ends were 5 bases for V and 4 bases for J; bases not matched to a gene: 4.

This clonotype was found many times. The rearrangement uses TRBV5-4 and TRBJ2-1; D gene ambiguous. Germline V lookup: CDR1 SGHNT, CDR2 YYREEE (reference sequence). The CDR3 extends over 14 amino acids. The V end lost 0 bases, the J end lost 7 bases, and 11 bases lay between the germline ends. The CDR3 region is CASSLASIRNEQFF. The CDR3 DNA reads TGTGCCAGCAGCTTGGCTAGTATAAGGAATGAGCAGTTCTTC.

The chain combines TRBV7-2 with TRBJ2-1; 8 nucleotides line up with TRBD1. Germline CDR1 reads SGHTA; CDR2 reads FQGNSA. The CDR3 runs 14 residues. V lost 4 bases and J lost 6; bases outside the gene matches: 5. CDR3 nucleotide sequence: TGTGCCAGCAGCTCGGGGACAGGCTCCAATGAGCAGTTCTTC. It yields the protein CASSSGTGSNEQFF.

This clonotype was recorded at least ten times. The chain joins TRBV19 to TRBJ1-1, with a tentative D call TRBD1 (6 bases). V was pared by 3 bases and J by 5 bases, with 10 bases between. CDR3 size: 13 residues. Germline V gives CDR1 LNHDA, CDR2 SQIVND (reference sequence). The CDR3 loop reads CASSIQGLTEAFF. The CDR3 coding sequence is TGTGCCAGTAGTATCCAGGGGCTGACTGAAGCTTTCTTT.

This clonotype was picked up many times. The V call is TRBV12-3 or TRBV12-4, the J call TRBJ1-2; 8 bases line up with TRBD1. Losses at the gene ends were 5 bases for V and 6 bases for J; bases not matched to a gene: 11. CDR3 length equals 15 residues. The DNA for the CDR3 is TGTGCCAGCAGTCCCTCCGGGACAGGATTTGATGGCTACACCTTC. Translation gives CASSPSGTGFDGYTF.

This clonotype was counted between two and nine times. The chain combines TRBV9 with TRBJ2-5, with 8 bases aligning to TRBD2. This CDR3 region has 16 residues. V dropped 3 bases and J dropped 0; count of bases not matched to a gene: 7. CDR1 is SGDLS and CDR2 is YYNGEE in the germline V gene. The CDR3 here is CASSESVAGHQETQYF. DNA for the CDR3: TGTGCCAGCAGCGAGTCAGTAGCGGGGCACCAAGAGACCCAGTACTTC.

The rearrangement links TRBV18 to TRBJ2-3, with 7 bases lining up with TRBD2. The ends lost 6 bases at V and 1 base at J; junction bases unmatched: 4. CDR3 length: 14 amino acids. Germline CDR1 and CDR2: KGHSH and LQKENI. The CDR3 protein is CASSQTSGTDTQYF. DNA of the CDR3: TGTGCCAGCTCCCAAACTAGCGGCACAGATACGCAGTATTTT.

There are many counts of this clonotype. The V and J genes are TRBV9 and TRBJ2-2, with D hard to call. V lost 2 bases, J lost 1 base, and 3 bases lay in between. The CDR3 contains 13 residues. The germline V gene encodes CDR1 SGDLS and CDR2 YYNGEE. CDR3 bases: TGTGCCAGCAGCGTCAAGAACACCGGGGAGCTGTTTTTT. This sequence encodes CASSVKNTGELFF.

The V gene is TRBV6-6, the J gene TRBJ2-7, with D tentatively TRBD1 or TRBD2 (5 bases each). The CDR3 runs to 14 residues. CDR1 MNHNY and CDR2 SVGAGI come from the germline V gene (reference sequence). Trimming stripped 0 bases from V and 6 bases from J, with 12 bases between. CDR3 bases: TGTGCCAGCAGTTACTCCGGGACCCCTATCGAGCAGTACTTC. This codes for CASSYSGTPIEQYF.

The rearrangement links TRBV5-6 to TRBJ2-1; tentative D call: TRBD2 (6 bases). Germline CDR1 is SGHDT and CDR2 is YYEEEE. Trimming took off 2 bases at V and 2 bases at J, with 14 bases between the two ends. CDR3 length equals 16 residues. CDR3 residues: CASSFVGRETYNEQFF. In DNA, the CDR3 is TGTGCCAGCAGCTTTGTAGGGCGGGAAACCTACAATGAGCAGTTCTTC.

V is TRBV7-2 and J is TRBJ2-1; 9 bases align to TRBD2. The V gene's germline CDR1 is SGHTA and CDR2 FQGNSA. The J segment lost 6 bases and the V segment lost 1 base, leaving 13 bases of the junction unmatched. The CDR3 sequence is 18 residues long. CDR3 sequence reads: CASSLVLAGGSTGNEQFF. The CDR3 DNA sequence: TGTGCCAGCAGCTTAGTATTGGCGGGAGGGTCAACTGGCAATGAGCAGTTCTTC.

This chain joins TRBV2 and TRBJ2-2; 11 bases fit TRBD2. Germline loops: CDR1 SNHLY, CDR2 FYNNEI. CDR3 length: 15 residues. The V and J ends lost 6 bases and 6 bases, in that order; junction bases with no gene match: 6. CDR3 sequence reads: CASRETSGTSGELFF. In DNA, the CDR3 is TGTGCCAGCAGAGAGACTAGCGGGACCTCCGGGGAGCTGTTTTTT.

The sample holds a few counts of this clonotype. The chain joins TRBV3-1 to TRBJ1-5, with D perhaps matching TRBD1 (6 bases). Germline loops: CDR1 LGHDT, CDR2 YNNKEL (reference sequence). This CDR3 is built from 16 residues. The ends were cut back, 0 bases at V and 6 bases at J, with 15 bases in the middle. CDR3 in amino acids: CASSQDLGTGIQPQHF. The CDR3 DNA reads as TGTGCCAGCAGCCAAGATTTAGGTACAGGGATTCAGCCCCAGCATTTT.

V gene TRBV5-6 combines with J gene TRBJ2-7; either TRBD1 or TRBD2 may fit D (5 bases each). Between the trimmed V and J ends, which lost 6 bases and 1 base, there was a span of 23 bases. This CDR3 spans 17 amino acids. The germline V gene has CDR1 SGHDT and CDR2 YYEEEE. The CDR3 loop is CASIGPGQGDLSYEQYF. CDR3 nucleotides: TGTGCCAGCATCGGCCCGGGGCAGGGCGACCTTTCCTACGAGCAGTACTTC.

The chain combines TRBV28 with TRBJ1-4; no reliable D call. With 4 bases removed from V and 1 base from J, the gap between germline ends came to 7 bases. Germline-derived CDR1 and CDR2 are MDHEN and SYDVKM. The CDR3 is made up of 14 amino acids. The CDR3 is CASSSGLTNEKLFF. CDR3 nucleotide sequence: TGTGCCAGCAGTTCGGGGTTAACTAATGAAAAACTGTTTTTT.